The 9 T cell receptor beta chains below all came from one sample that was sequenced in a study of chemoradiotherapy in HPV16-positive cancers (dated by TCRdb to about 2022). The method was the immunoSEQ multiplex PCR assay. The table comes from immuneACCESS by way of TCRdb, which keeps in-frame sequences with V and J called. Part of the clones is missing from these tables; in studies checked, under half for an unresolved V gene and the rest for unknown reasons. The sample table lists tens of thousands of clones, about 92% of them with a count of one. 22% of the sample rests with the top ten. Material: blood, obtained from a patient who underwent chemoradiotherapy. The origin of the receptors is a human donor with HPV-associated anogenital cancer.

The gene calls are TRBV11-1 and TRBJ2-4; TRBD1 matches 8 bases. Per germline, CDR1 SGHAT and CDR2 FQDESV (reference sequence). This CDR3 is 13 amino acids long. The V and J ends lost 5 bases and 5 bases, in that order; junction bases with no gene match: 2. CDR3 nucleotide sequence: TGTGCCAGCAGCCCGGACAGGGAAAACATTCAGTACTTC. Its protein is CASSPDRENIQYF.

This rearrangement joins TRBV29-1 to TRBJ2-6; D not resolved. Trimming took 2 bases from V and 2 from J, leaving 10 bases between them. Per germline, CDR1 SQVTM and CDR2 ANQGSEA. This CDR3 spans 15 amino acids. CDR3 residues: CSVESMGTGANVLTF. The CDR3 DNA is TGCAGCGTTGAAAGCATGGGGACTGGGGCCAACGTCCTGACTTTC. The whole variable domain, remainder taken from reference TRBV29-1 and TRBJ2-6, is SAVISQKPSRDICQRGTSLTIQCQVDSQVTMMFWYRQQPGQSLTLIATANQGSEATYESGFVIDKFPISRPNLTFSTLTVSNMSPEDSSIYLCSVESMGTGANVLTFGAGSRLTVL.

V gene TRBV2 combines with J gene TRBJ1-5; D ambiguous. Germline V gene data show CDR1 as SNHLY and CDR2 as FYNNEI. The CDR3 is 14 amino acids. Deletions cut 5 bases from V and 8 bases from J, with 16 bases between. CDR3 DNA: TGTGCCAGCAGTCCCGACCAGATATGGGAGCCCCAGCATTTT. Translating it yields CASSPDQIWEPQHF.

The V gene is TRBV10-2, the J gene TRBJ1-1; unclear D gene. V was trimmed by 5 bases and J by 0 bases, leaving 7 bases between them. Germline V gene data show CDR1 as WSHSY and CDR2 as SAAADI. The CDR3 extends over 13 amino acids. CDR3 protein: CASSLGLNTEAFF. As DNA, the CDR3 is TGCGCCAGCAGTCTTGGACTGAACACTGAAGCTTTCTTT.

The chain links TRBV11-2 to TRBJ1-2, with 12 bases that match TRBD1. The V gene's germline CDR1 is SGHAT and CDR2 FQNNGV. V was pared by 6 bases and J by 8 bases, with 10 bases of the junction left unmatched. The CDR3 consists of 15 residues. CDR3 nucleotides: TGTGCCAGCAGGCGGTCGGGACAGGGGGCGAAGGGCTACACCTTC. It encodes CASRRSGQGAKGYTF.

A single count supports this clone. The chain couples TRBV7-9 to TRBJ2-7, with no clear D. V lost 1 base and J lost 3, with 10 bases in between. Germline CDR1 SEHNR, CDR2 FQNEAQ (reference sequence). The CDR3 is 14 residues long. The CDR3 reads CASSLGDSVYEQYF. DNA for the CDR3: TGTGCCAGCAGCTTAGGAGATTCGGTCTACGAGCAGTACTTC. Full variable domain (rest looked up from reference TRBV7-9 and TRBJ2-7): DTGVSQNPRHKITKRGQNVTFRCDPISEHNRLYWYRQTLGQGPEFLTYFQNEAQLEKSRLLSDRFSAERPKGSFSTLEIQRTEQGDSAMYLCASSLGDSVYEQYFGPGTRLTVT.

The chain carries TRBV14 and TRBJ2-5, with D perhaps TRBD2 (6 bases). Trimming took off 0 bases at V and 5 bases at J, with 10 bases between the two ends. Germline V gene data show CDR1 as SGHDN and CDR2 as FVKESK. This CDR3 contains 14 residues. CDR3 protein: CASSQDGTQETQYF. The CDR3 bases are TGTGCCAGCAGCCAAGATGGGACTCAGGAGACCCAGTACTTC. Combining the CDR3 with reference TRBV14 and TRBJ2-5 gives the whole variable domain EAGVTQFPSHSVIEKGQTVTLRCDPISGHDNLYWYRRVMGKEIKFLLHFVKESKQDESGMPNNRFLAERTGGTYSTLKVQPAELEDSGVYFCASSQDGTQETQYFGPGTRLLVL.

CDR3 residues: CASSYSTGMADTQYF. Here the CDR3 DNA reads TGTGCCAGCAGTTATTCAACAGGGATGGCAGATACGCAGTATTTT. The V call is TRBV6-5, the J call TRBJ2-3, with TRBD1 as a possible D gene (6 bases). V lost 3 bases and J 4 bases, leaving 14 bases between the germline ends. This CDR3 has 15 amino acids. The V gene's germline CDR1 is MNHEY and CDR2 SVGAGI.

The chain joins TRBV6-5 to TRBJ2-1; 14 bases are shared with TRBD2. Germline values: CDR1 MNHEY, CDR2 SVGAGI. The V segment lost 2 bases and the J segment 8 bases; nucleotides outside the gene matches: 5. CDR3 length equals 16 residues. CDR3 nucleotide sequence: TGTGCCAGCAGTTACCCGACTAGCGGGGGGGACGATGAGCAGTTCTTC. This gives the protein CASSYPTSGGDDEQFF.